The subject of this entry is one T cell receptor beta chain. What antigen it recognizes has not been identified. Base qualities are missing; no much larger clone stands one base away. The sample belongs to a study of T cell changes during pregnancy in multiple sclerosis (dated by TCRdb to between 2018 and 2020). About the full investigation: Changes in the T cell repertoire over the course of pregnancy were examined in this study in women with multiple sclerosis.

Library generation was performed with the immunoSEQ multiplex PCR assay. Sourced from immuneACCESS, this table was stored by TCRdb with only in-frame sequences that have V and J called. A share of the clones is absent; for the studies checked, an unresolved V gene accounts for under half, and the remainder has no known explanation. A total of some 26,000 clones appear in this sample, about nine tenths of them only once. Together, the top ten hold about 0.61% of the sample. The CDR3 starts with the cysteine, ends with the phenylalanine, and has 16 residues. Only CDR3 DNA remains: 48 bases, in frame from the first base. V is pruned by 3 bases and J by 2 bases, leaving 3 bases of the junction without a gene match. CDR1 and CDR2 are drawn from the germline V gene: MNHNS, SASEGT.

The chain is made from TRBV6-1 and TRBJ2-5; 13 central bases correspond to TRBD2. This receptor was obtained from a female donor in good health, enrolled as a control in a pregnancy study. The specimen comprised CD4+ T cells from peripheral blood mononuclear cells, sampled in the first trimester of pregnancy. The DNA sequence follows: TGTGCCAGCAGTGAGGGACTAGCGGGGTTACAAGAGACCCAGTACTTC. This translates into CASSEGLAGLQETQYF.